Below are 4 T cell receptor beta chains sequenced from a single sample in a study of CD4 T cells in relation to SARS-CoV-2 and coronaviruses. Method: immunoSEQ multiplex PCR; TCRdb's copy keeps in-frame clones and lacks some. The data hold tens of thousands of clones, with 80% to 90% observed a single time. The unexposed donors gave CD4+ T cells in about 2011-2019, prior to COVID-19. Material: memory CD4+ T cells from PBMCs. Receptors originate from a human donor in good health.

The chain uses TRBV6-5 and TRBJ1-2, with 9 nucleotides matching TRBD1. The J segment lost 2 bases and the V segment lost 7 bases, leaving 8 bases of the junction unmatched. CDR1 and CDR2 from the germline V gene are MNHEY and SVGAGI. The CDR3 length is 15 residues. The CDR3 sequence: CASKPTGGSNYGYTF. The CDR3 DNA follows: TGTGCCAGCAAGCCCACAGGGGGCTCGAACTATGGCTACACCTTC.

The genes are TRBV7-9 and TRBJ1-1; tentative D call: TRBD1 (5 bases). V lost 6 bases to trimming and J lost 1 base, with 15 bases between them. The CDR3 extends over 15 amino acids. CDR1 is SEHNR, CDR2 FQNEAQ, per germline (reference sequence). The CDR3 coding sequence is TGTGCCAGCAGGCCAACCCGGGACCAGAACACTGAAGCTTTCTTT. Translating it yields CASRPTRDQNTEAFF. Using reference TRBV7-9 and TRBJ1-1 for the parts outside the CDR3, the full variable domain is DTGVSQNPRHKITKRGQNVTFRCDPISEHNRLYWYRQTLGQGPEFLTYFQNEAQLEKSRLLSDRFSAERPKGSFSTLEIQRTEQGDSAMYLCASRPTRDQNTEAFFGQGTRLTVV.

The chain carries TRBV6-1 and TRBJ2-3; maybe TRBD1 (5 bases). The CDR3 loop spans 17 amino acids. The V end was cut by 0 bases, the J end by 1 base, with 14 bases between. Germline V gene sequence: CDR1 MNHNS, CDR2 SASEGT. The CDR3 spells CASSEASGWTGTDTQYF. The CDR3 DNA reads as TGTGCCAGCAGTGAAGCCTCAGGGTGGACGGGCACAGATACGCAGTATTTT.

The chain links TRBV27 to TRBJ1-1; D might be TRBD1 (5 bases). CDR1 and CDR2 from the germline V gene are MNHEY and SMNVEV (reference sequence). There are 14 residues in the CDR3. The V gene lost 6 bases and the J gene lost 3 bases, with 14 bases spanning the gap. CDR3 amino acids: CASRWDALDTEAFF. CDR3 nucleotides: TGTGCCAGCAGATGGGACGCTTTGGACACTGAAGCTTTCTTT.